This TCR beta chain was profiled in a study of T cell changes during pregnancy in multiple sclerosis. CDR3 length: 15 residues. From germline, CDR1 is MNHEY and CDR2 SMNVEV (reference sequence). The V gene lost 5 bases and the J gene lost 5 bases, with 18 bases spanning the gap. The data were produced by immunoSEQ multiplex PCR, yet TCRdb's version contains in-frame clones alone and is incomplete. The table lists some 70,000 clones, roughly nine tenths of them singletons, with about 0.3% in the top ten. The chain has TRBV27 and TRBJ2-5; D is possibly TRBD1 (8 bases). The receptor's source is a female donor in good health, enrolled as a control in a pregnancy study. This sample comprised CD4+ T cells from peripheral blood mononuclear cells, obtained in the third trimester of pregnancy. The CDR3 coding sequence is TGTGCCAGCAGTCGGGGGGACAGGTCGAGCGAGACCCAGTACTTC. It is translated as CASSRGDRSSETQYF.